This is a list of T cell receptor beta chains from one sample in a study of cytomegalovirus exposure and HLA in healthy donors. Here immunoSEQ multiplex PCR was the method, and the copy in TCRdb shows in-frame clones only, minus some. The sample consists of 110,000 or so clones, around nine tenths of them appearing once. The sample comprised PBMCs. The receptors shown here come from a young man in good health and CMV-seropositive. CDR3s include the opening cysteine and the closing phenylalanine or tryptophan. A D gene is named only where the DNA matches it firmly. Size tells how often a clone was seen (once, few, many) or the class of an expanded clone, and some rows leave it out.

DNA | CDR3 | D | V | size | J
TGTGCCAGCAGCTTAGTAGCAACCACAGATACGCAGTATTTT | CASSLVATTDTQYF | NA | TRBV7-9 | once | TRBJ2-3
TGCAGCGTTGGCACAGGAGGGACAGGGATGAGCTCTGGGGCCAACGTCCTGACTTTC | CSVGTGGTGMSSGANVLTF | TRBD1 | TRBV29-1 | once | TRBJ2-6
TGTGCCAGCAGTGATCCGCAGGGAACAGATACGCAGTATTTT | CASSDPQGTDTQYF | NA | TRBV2 | NA | TRBJ2-3
TGTGCCAGCAGACTCTTGGACAGGCCCTTGAGCTATGGCTACACCTTC | CASRLLDRPLSYGYTF | TRBD1 | TRBV28 | NA | TRBJ1-2
TGTGCCAGCAGCTTAAGAGCTTACCAAGAGACCCAGTACTTC | CASSLRAYQETQYF | NA | TRBV7-2 | NA | TRBJ2-5
TGTGCCACTCGAATTAACAGGGGGCTTAACTATGGCTACACCTTC | CATRINRGLNYGYTF | TRBD1 | TRBV15 | NA | TRBJ1-2
TGCAGCGTTAGGCGACAGGCCCAACTCCAATTT | CSVRRQAQLQF | NA | TRBV29-1 | once | TRBJ1-1
TGCAGCGTTGAAACCATGGGGGGCTACGAGCAGTACTTC | CSVETMGGYEQYF | NA | TRBV29-1 | NA | TRBJ2-7
TGTGCCAGCAGCCCCGGGACAGGGGGTCCTGAAAAACTGTTTTTT | CASSPGTGGPEKLFF | TRBD1 | TRBV7-9 | NA | TRBJ1-4
TGCGCCAGCAGCCCTCCGGGACAGGGGCATTCACCCCTCCACTTT | CASSPPGQGHSPLHF | TRBD1 | TRBV4-1 | NA | TRBJ1-6
TGTGCCAGCAGATCCGGGACAGGGGAAGCTAATGAAAAACTGTTTTTT | CASRSGTGEANEKLFF | TRBD1 | TRBV7-2 | NA | TRBJ1-4
TGCGCCAGCGGGGAGGGTGCAGATACGCAGTATTTT | CASGEGADTQYF | TRBD2 | TRBV5-1 | NA | TRBJ2-3
TGCGCCAGCAGCCAAGGGGTAGGGGTGAACACTGAAGCTTTCTTT | CASSQGVGVNTEAFF | NA | TRBV4-3 | NA | TRBJ1-1
TGTGCCAGCAGCTCAACCCGGTCGGGACAGGGGCGTAGGCAGCAGTACTTC | CASSSTRSGQGRRQQYF | TRBD1 | TRBV5-4 | NA | TRBJ2-7
TGCGCCAGCAGCGAACAGGCCAACTATGGCTACACCTTC | CASSEQANYGYTF | NA | TRBV5-1 | NA | TRBJ1-2
TGCGCCAGCAGCCAACTCGGGACACCTACCTACGAGCAGTACTTC | CASSQLGTPTYEQYF | NA | TRBV4-1 | NA | TRBJ2-7
TGCGCCAGCAGCCAGAGGTCAGGGTTAGGGGCTTACAATGAGCAGTTCTTC | CASSQRSGLGAYNEQFF | NA | TRBV4-1 | once | TRBJ2-1
TGTGCCATCAGTGAGGCGAAACAGGAAAGATCACCCCTCCACTTT | CAISEAKQERSPLHF | NA | TRBV10-3 | few | TRBJ1-6
TGTGCCAGCAGCTTTACGTTAGGGGCTGTAGAGACCCAGTACTTC | CASSFTLGAVETQYF | NA | TRBV7-9 | NA | TRBJ2-5
TGTGCCAGCAGTTTTGACAGGGGGCAGAATCAGCCCCAGCATTTT | CASSFDRGQNQPQHF | TRBD1 | TRBV2 | few | TRBJ1-5
TGCGCCAGCAGCCCTGGAGCGTTTTTGGATGGCTACACCTTC | CASSPGAFLDGYTF | NA | TRBV5-1 | NA | TRBJ1-2
TGTGCCAGCAGCCAACCCGGGACAAAGAATGAAAAACTGTTTTTT | CASSQPGTKNEKLFF | NA | TRBV7-8 | NA | TRBJ1-4